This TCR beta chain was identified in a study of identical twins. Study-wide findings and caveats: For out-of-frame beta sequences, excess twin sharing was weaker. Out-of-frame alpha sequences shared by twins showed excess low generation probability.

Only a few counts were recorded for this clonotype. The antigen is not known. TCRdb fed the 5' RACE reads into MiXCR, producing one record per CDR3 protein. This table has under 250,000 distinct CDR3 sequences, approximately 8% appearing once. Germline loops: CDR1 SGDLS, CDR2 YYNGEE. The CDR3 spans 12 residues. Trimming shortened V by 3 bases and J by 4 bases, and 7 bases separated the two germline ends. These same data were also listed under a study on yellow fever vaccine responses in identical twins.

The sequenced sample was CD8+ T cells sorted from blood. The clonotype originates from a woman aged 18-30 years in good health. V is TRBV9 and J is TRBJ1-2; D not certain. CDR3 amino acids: CASSGLSYGYTF. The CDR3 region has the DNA TGTGCCAGCAGCGGACTGTCCTATGGCTACACCTTC.